This T cell receptor beta chain originates from a study of T cells in Graves' hyperthyroidism and ophthalmopathy. Notes on the study in general: Peripheral blood also featured most of the thyroid clonotypes expanded above 0.001.

Together with thyroid ultrasound, orbital computed tomography, serum thyroxine and TRAb, clinical symptoms were used for diagnoses. A note on this clonotype: No antigen is known for it.

The CDR3 regions of TCR beta were amplified from RNA transcripts. Using the HTBI primer set, a first-round RT-PCR was run on the TCR CDR3. TCRdb used MiXCR to reprocess the multiplex PCR reads, holding one entry per CDR3 protein. Seen here are hundreds of thousands of distinct CDR3 sequences, 16% observed once, and the top ten hold around a sixth. Sequencing was done on a sample of blood. The sequence derives from a woman younger than 35 with Graves' hyperthyroidism.

The CDR3 DNA sequence: TGCGCCAGCAGATCACCCGGACAGGGTTACGAGCAGTACTTC. It is translated as CASRSPGQGYEQYF. The gene calls are TRBV5-1 and TRBJ2-7; 8 bases are a match to TRBD1. Germline values: CDR1 SGHRS, CDR2 YFSETQ. The CDR3 has 14 residues. V gave up 5 bases and J gave up 4 bases; unmatched junction bases: 8.